This T cell receptor beta chain was sequenced in a study of cytomegalovirus exposure and HLA in healthy donors (dated by TCRdb to about 2017). Some background on the complete study: An earlier analysis of about 560 of the donors reported approximately 280 Gb of sequence data and 117 million unique TCR beta sequences obtained from approximately 180 million T cells. The study aimed to test whether signatures of past pathogen exposure could be identified by cataloging public T cell receptors. To decide whether each TCR beta V gene segment behaved as functional or pseudogenic, an earlier analysis of some 570 of the donors relied on high-throughput TCR beta sequencing. The study profiled the T cell repertoires of 500 to 800 subjects by immunosequencing and related them to cytomegalovirus serostatus. Both class I and class II loci were covered by HLA typing, at four-digit resolution. Rather than drawing on any new phenotypic data, the later analysis identified candidate immune exposures from TCR beta sequences and the way those sequences occurred across donors. A separate validation cohort of approximately 130 different subjects was used in addition to the roughly 640-subject first cohort. Genome-wide SNP genotypes for about 60% of the roughly 670 donors were used in a later genetic analysis, which treated that subset as a discovery cohort. Donor age, sex, ethnicity and CMV serostatus were collected together with the repertoire data. A later analysis re-analyzed previously published TCR beta repertoires from about 730 donors and added high-resolution HLA genotyping to study TCR occurrence patterns. About five DR-DQ haplotypes were handled as single units for association and clustering because linkage in the cohort was strong. Typing coverage differed by locus: A, B, C, DRB1 and DQB1 were typed in about 620-630 donors, DQA1 in about 560, DPA1 in approximately 610, and DPB1 in approximately 450. Among 398 genotyped donors of the cohort, an average of approximately 200,000 unique TCR beta nucleotide sequences was sequenced per donor, of which 15% to 20% were non-productive. The genetic ancestry cluster associated with self-reported Caucasian donors included about 84% of the roughly 400 genotyped donors. To predict cytomegalovirus infection status, the study combined high-throughput TCR immunosequencing, statistical association of individual TCRs with disease status, and machine learning. Every repertoire in the discovery cohort had been generated on one and the same sequencing platform. An early release that covered some 640 HLA-typed donors contained about 300 gigabases of sequencing data and roughly 84 million unique TCR sequences. Beyond this particular receptor, the publication reports: Specific HLA alleles were associated with 15,000 to 20,000 TCR beta sequences at a false discovery rate of 0.05 in a later analysis. Correlated functional status among segregating V segments might reflect linkage disequilibrium, but an unknown experimental factor could not be ruled out. Roughly uniform sequencing depth across donors was assumed in presence/absence analyses, although this assumption may not hold. Cytomegalovirus status was reported to be diagnosed by the classifier with high specificity and sensitivity in both the original and validation cohorts. The study gave a list of 150 to 200 TCR beta chains associated with cytomegalovirus. Across donors, most TCR sequences were observed very rarely, whereas some public TCRs were present in many individuals. In a later analysis, HLA-associated TCR beta chains showed more clonal expansion and lower generation probabilities than non-associated chains that were equally common. According to a later genetic analysis, donors in an Asian-associated ancestry cluster had fewer N-insertions in productive TCRs than the approximately 650-donor mean. In this cohort, only TCR beta chains were sequenced, and detectable features were limited by the absence of alpha or paired-chain data. An earlier analysis of around 500 of the donors showed that most TCR beta V segments appeared in productive rearrangements either about 87% or about 30% of the time, which broadly matched IMGT annotations. When HLA alleles, especially DR and DQ, strongly co-occurred, attributing TCR associations to individual alleles was difficult. In vitro tests confirmed that a few of the cytomegalovirus-associated TCR beta chains recognize cytomegalovirus antigens. Because HLA typing was unavailable for some donors at each locus, only the typed subset was used in association tests. A further reported finding was that TCR beta sequences accurately predicted the HLA-A and HLA-B alleles for most subjects in the first cohort. CMV serostatus was the only immune exposure information available for the cohort. The authors suggested that the approach could potentially be generalized to other disease states and immunological phenotypes. A later analysis reported that several top co-occurrence clusters appeared linked to parvovirus B19, influenza, CMV and Epstein-Barr virus. In a later analysis, the rate of TCR association differed among HLA loci, with DRB1 alleles having the most associated TCRs and HLA-C alleles having the fewest. Because counts were too low, seventeen rarely observed V segments, including chromosome 9 orphons, were excluded from the earlier analysis of fewer than 650 of the donors. Some IMGT-functional V segments, including TRBV6-2 and TRBV6-3, could not be distinguished by the 87-base-pair reads and were therefore excluded. A cluster of highly shared sequence variants was judged likely to be a technical artifact of the sequencing pipeline. In a later genetic analysis, a missense DCLRE1C variant was associated with V-gene and J-gene trimming of TCR beta chains, and the association was replicated in an independent cohort. In a later analysis, most CMV-associated TCR beta chains were found to appear HLA-restricted, with HLA associations seemingly driven largely by CMV exposure.

From its cysteine to its phenylalanine, the CDR3 spans 13 amino acids. Only the CDR3 region is kept as DNA, spanning 39 bases read in frame from base 1. Based on the germline V gene, the CDR1 and CDR2 sequences are SNHLY and FYNNEI. The cohort consisted of 670 or so healthy bone marrow donors. At the time of sampling, all cohort members were nominally healthy, though unrecorded immune exposures were likely present. The donor tested CMV seropositive and was one of the 289 seropositive cohort members. A peripheral blood sample was collected from each donor, and TCR beta sequencing was performed on peripheral blood mononuclear cells. Genomic DNA extraction from the blood cell samples was performed with the Qiagen DNeasy Blood Extraction Kit. This clone appeared a few times. Its antigen target is currently unknown. The junction departs from the called germline gene at one end, perhaps through a read error.

Library preparation employed the immunoSEQ multiplex PCR assay. For the multiplex PCR, a mixture combining 60 forward primers for TCR Vbeta segments and 13 reverse primers for TCR Jbeta segments was used. Amplification of the CDR3 region of rearranged TCR beta genes was performed with a multiplex PCR assay on genomic DNA. On the Illumina HiSeq System, the amplified TCR beta libraries were sequenced as 87-base-pair reads. Per the original workflow: A later analysis counted some 80 million unique TCR beta chains across the 666 repertoires, and around 12 million of these chains were shared by at least two donors. Raw reads were error-corrected and collapsed into unique sequences by a nearest-neighbor algorithm in which closely related sequences were merged to remove PCR and sequencing errors. Alignment of CDR3 sequences to IMGT reference sequences was used to assign V, D and J gene segments. For a sequence to be retained, at least a six-nucleotide match to both a V gene segment and a J gene segment was required. A rearrangement counted as productive if the CDR3 had no stop codons and remained in frame with V and J, and every other rearrangement counted as non-productive. CDR3 was defined according to IMGT convention as the region running from the second conserved V-encoded cysteine to the conserved J-encoded phenylalanine. The earlier analysis of some 600 of the donors excluded sequences that lacked an unambiguous match to a single V gene segment. An earlier analysis of 587 of the donors called V segments functional above 56.7% productive rearrangements and segregating when the between-donor standard deviation exceeded 5%. To diagnose cytomegalovirus status from the catalog of TCR beta chain sequences, a statistical classification framework was built. In a later analysis, V and J genes were assigned by comparing TCR nucleotide sequences against IMGT/GENE-DB human TR gene sequences. In a later analysis, CDR3 sequences and most-parsimonious VDJ recombination scenarios were assigned using the TCRdist pipeline. In a later analysis, each TCR beta chain was defined by its CDR3 amino acid sequence together with its V-gene family, and reads lacking a unique V-gene family were excluded. A later analysis removed 500 to 600 highly shared, low-generation-probability nucleotide sequences to deal with suspected cross-contamination and a sequencing artifact. In a later analysis, a clonal expansion index for each public chain was calculated from normalized within-repertoire ranks of inferred template counts. In a later analysis, generation probabilities were computed with a VDJ recombination model fitted to out-of-frame rearrangements, and the resulting probabilities were checked against IGoR. In a later analysis, hypergeometric tests were used to score TCR-TCR, TCR-HLA and TCR-CMV co-occurrence, with a repertoire-size bias correction applied to TCR pairs. In a later analysis, false discovery rates were estimated by permuting HLA or CMV assignments 20 times. A later analysis grouped co-occurring TCRs with DBSCAN, adding TCRdist sequence similarity when clustering within HLA-allele-positive subsets. For co-occurrence clustering, repertoires with fewer than 30,000 or more than 120,000 public chains were excluded, along with 4 to 6 repertoires with anomalous nucleotide sharing. In its TCRdb copy, this immuneACCESS table keeps in-frame sequences only and misses some clones. Where compared with another copy, unresolved V genes explain less than half of these, and the others have no known cause. The V and J calls and clone size were taken over from that table, and D and trimming were inferred from the DNA. For this sample there are some 190,000 clones; approximately 9.5% appear just once. The ten biggest clones cover 1% to 1.5% of the sample.

The sample comprised PBMCs. The receptor was isolated from a woman in her twenties or thirties in good health and CMV-seropositive. The rearranged chain carries TRBV2 and TRBJ1-2, with no reliable assignment of the D segment. The bases read TGTGCCAGCACGGTGACGGCTAACTATGACTACACCTTC. It translates as CASTVTANYDYTF. The entire variable domain, with the stretches around the CDR3 drawn from the reference TRBV2 and TRBJ1-2 proteins, is EPEVTQTPSHQVTQMGQEVILRCVPISNHLYFYWYRQILGQKVEFLVSFYNNEISEKSEIFDDQFSVERPDGSNFTLKIRSTKLEDSAMYFCASTVTANYDYTFGSGTRLTVV.